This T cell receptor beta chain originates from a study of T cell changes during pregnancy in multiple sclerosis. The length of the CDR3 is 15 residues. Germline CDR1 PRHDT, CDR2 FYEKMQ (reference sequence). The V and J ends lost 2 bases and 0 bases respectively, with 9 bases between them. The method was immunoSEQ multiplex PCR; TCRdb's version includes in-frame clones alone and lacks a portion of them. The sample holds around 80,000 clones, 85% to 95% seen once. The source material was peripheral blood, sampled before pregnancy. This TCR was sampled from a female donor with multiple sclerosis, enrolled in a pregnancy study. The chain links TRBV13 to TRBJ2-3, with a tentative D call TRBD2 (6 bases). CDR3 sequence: CASSLRGTSTDTQYF. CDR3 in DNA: TGTGCCAGCAGCTTACGAGGGACTAGCACAGATACGCAGTATTTT.